Detailed here is one T cell receptor (beta chain). As yet, its antigen is unknown. The same CDR3 also results from other DNA sequences found in this sample. The PCR was carried out with 60 Vbeta primers and 13 Jbeta primers. Only in-frame clones appear in the TCRdb table, and some are missing; sequencing was by immunoSEQ multiplex PCR. The sample consists of 130,000 or so clones, 75% of them appearing once. This specimen comes from a study of cytomegalovirus exposure and HLA in healthy donors. General study findings and limits: It has been reported that TCR beta sequences accurately predicted the HLA-A and HLA-B alleles of most subjects. Reportedly, fewer N-insertions than the 666-donor mean appeared in an Asian-associated ancestry cluster in a later analysis. The productive fraction for most TCR beta V segments was about 90% or about 30% in an earlier analysis. TCR beta V- and J-gene trimming was later associated with a missense DCLRE1C variant.

With 1 base clipped from V and 11 bases from J, the junction kept 4 bases outside the gene matches. The CDR3 runs to 14 residues. The germline V gene encodes CDR1 PRHDT and CDR2 FYEKMQ (reference sequence). The specimen was PBMCs. The source of this sequence is a woman in her thirties or forties in good health and CMV-seropositive. The chain is built from TRBV13 and TRBJ1-6; the match to TRBD1 covers 8 bases. The CDR3, as DNA: TGTGCCAGCAGCTTAGCAGGGGGCTTTCCACCCCTCCACTTT. Encoded protein: CASSLAGGFPPLHF.